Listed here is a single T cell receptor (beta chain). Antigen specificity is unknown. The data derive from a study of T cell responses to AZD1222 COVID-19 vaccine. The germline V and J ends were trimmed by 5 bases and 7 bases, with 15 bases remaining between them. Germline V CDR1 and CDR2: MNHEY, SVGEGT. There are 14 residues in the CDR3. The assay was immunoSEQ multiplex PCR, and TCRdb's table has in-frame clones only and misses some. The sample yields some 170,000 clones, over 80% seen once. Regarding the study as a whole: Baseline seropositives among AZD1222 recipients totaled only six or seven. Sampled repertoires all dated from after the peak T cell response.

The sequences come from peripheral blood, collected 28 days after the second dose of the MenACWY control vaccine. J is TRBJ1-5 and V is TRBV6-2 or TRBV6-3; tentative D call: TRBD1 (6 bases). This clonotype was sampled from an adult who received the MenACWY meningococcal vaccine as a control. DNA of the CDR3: TGTGCCAGCAGTCTCCCGCAGGGGCGCCAGCCCCAGCATTTT. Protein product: CASSLPQGRQPQHF.